The rows below give T cell receptor beta chains drawn from one sample of a study of cytomegalovirus exposure and HLA in healthy donors. Repertoires were generated with immunoSEQ multiplex PCR, while TCRdb's copy carries only in-frame clones and drops some. The repertoire includes 110,000 to 150,000 clones, approximately 81% of them detected once, and less than 2.5% sits in the top ten. Sample: PBMCs. The source is a boy aged 2 to 10 in good health and CMV-seronegative. CDR3s include the opening cysteine and the closing phenylalanine or tryptophan. Fields, in order: clone size, D gene, J gene, V gene, CDR3 DNA, CDR3 protein. D genes are given only for firm matches. Size values are once, few and many counts, or a class for expanded clones, and some rows have none.

clone size: NA
D gene: NA
J gene: TRBJ2-7
V gene: TRBV6-1
CDR3 DNA: TGTGCCAGCAGTGAATCCGAGGTGTCCTTCTCCTACGAGCAGTACTTC
CDR3 protein: CASSESEVSFSYEQYF

clone size: NA
D gene: TRBD1
J gene: TRBJ1-1
V gene: TRBV19
CDR3 DNA: TGTGCCAGTAGTATAATGGGACAGGGACAAGCTTTCTTT
CDR3 protein: CASSIMGQGQAFF

clone size: NA
D gene: TRBD1
J gene: TRBJ2-7
V gene: TRBV6-5
CDR3 DNA: TGTGCCAGCAGCGACAGGGGAAGGTCCTACGAGCAGTACTTC
CDR3 protein: CASSDRGRSYEQYF

clone size: NA
D gene: NA
J gene: TRBJ1-6
V gene: TRBV19
CDR3 DNA: TGTGCCAGTAGTGCCTACCTGAACCCCAATTCACCCCTCCACTTT
CDR3 protein: CASSAYLNPNSPLHF

clone size: NA
D gene: TRBD2
J gene: TRBJ2-7
V gene: TRBV29-1
CDR3 DNA: TGCAGCGTTTTCGGGCACGGTGTGGGAGGGCCCTACGAGCAGTACTTC
CDR3 protein: CSVFGHGVGGPYEQYF

clone size: few
D gene: TRBD2
J gene: TRBJ2-3
V gene: TRBV29-1
CDR3 DNA: TGCAGCGTTGGAGGTGGGGGGGCAGATACGCAGTATTTT
CDR3 protein: CSVGGGGADTQYF

clone size: NA
D gene: NA
J gene: TRBJ2-3
V gene: TRBV6-4
CDR3 DNA: TGTGCCAGCAGTGCTAGCTCTAGCACAGATACGCAGTATTTT
CDR3 protein: CASSASSSTDTQYF

clone size: NA
D gene: TRBD2
J gene: TRBJ2-2
V gene: TRBV28
CDR3 DNA: TGTGCCAGCAGTTTCTTGACTAGCGGGAGGGCTAGCGGGGAGCTGTTTTTT
CDR3 protein: CASSFLTSGRASGELFF

clone size: NA
D gene: TRBD1
J gene: TRBJ1-3
V gene: TRBV7-9
CDR3 DNA: TGTGCCAGCAGGGGGGGAACTCGGGACAGGCGAGGCAGAAACACCATATATTTT
CDR3 protein: CASRGGTRDRRGRNTIYF

clone size: NA
D gene: NA
J gene: TRBJ2-5
V gene: TRBV7-3
CDR3 DNA: TGTGCCAGCAGCTTAACAGCACAAGAGACCCAGTACTTC
CDR3 protein: CASSLTAQETQYF

clone size: NA
D gene: NA
J gene: TRBJ1-6
V gene: TRBV21-1
CDR3 DNA: TGTGCCAGCAGCAAAAAAGGGCGGGCTCAGGGGAATTCACCCCTCCACTTT
CDR3 protein: CASSKKGRAQGNSPLHF

clone size: NA
D gene: NA
J gene: TRBJ2-3
V gene: TRBV5-4
CDR3 DNA: TGTGCCAGCAGCTTGGGACAGTCTAGCACAGATACGCAGTATTTT
CDR3 protein: CASSLGQSSTDTQYF

clone size: many
D gene: TRBD1
J gene: TRBJ2-7
V gene: TRBV7-8
CDR3 DNA: TGTGCCAGCAGCTCGGACAGGTCCTACGAGCAGTACTTC
CDR3 protein: CASSSDRSYEQYF

clone size: NA
D gene: NA
J gene: TRBJ2-3
V gene: TRBV6-1
CDR3 DNA: TGTGCCAGCAGGCCGGATGGGCCGTTGCAGTATTTT
CDR3 protein: CASRPDGPLQYF

clone size: NA
D gene: NA
J gene: TRBJ1-4
V gene: TRBV29-1
CDR3 DNA: TGCAGCGTTCCCTCTAGAACAACTAATGAAAAACTGTTTTTT
CDR3 protein: CSVPSRTTNEKLFF